Each of the 25 T cell receptor beta chains below was sequenced from the same sample in a study of human T cells and chemical hapten exposure. The sample's time point: healthy volunteer bleed at 2 weeks. Sequencing started from total RNA isolated from unfractionated whole blood. MiXCR was run by TCRdb on the RACE reads, yielding one entry per CDR3 protein. Counted here are tens of thousands of distinct CDR3 sequences, roughly 8.5% occurring once; the ten biggest clones make up 2.9%. Sequencing was carried out using whole blood. The receptors derive from a female donor in good health. Some clones in this sample may be carry-over from other donors' samples.

This clonotype was picked up many times. This chain's CDR3 is CSSVIAGAGLGETQYF. The CDR3 coding sequence is TGCAGTTCCGTAATAGCGGGAGCGGGTCTCGGGGAGACCCAGTACTTC. The chain is built from TRBV20-1 and TRBJ2-5, with 9 bases identical to TRBD2. This CDR3 spans 16 amino acids. CDR1 is DFQATT, CDR2 SNEGSKA, per germline (reference sequence). The V segment lost 8 bases and the J segment 5 bases; nucleotides outside the gene matches: 18.

The V and J genes are TRBV30 and TRBJ2-5, with 9 bases identical to TRBD1. The CDR3 length is 13 residues. Losses at the gene ends were 0 bases for V and 7 bases for J; bases not matched to a gene: 3. In germline, CDR1 is GTSNPN, CDR2 SVGIG (reference sequence). The CDR3 DNA sequence: TGTGCCTGGAGTGTACAGGGGGCTGGGACCCAGTACTTC. Translated, it gives CAWSVQGAGTQYF.

This clonotype has ten or more counts. The rearrangement uses TRBV11-2 and TRBJ2-3; 8 bases fit TRBD2. Germline loops: CDR1 SGHAT, CDR2 FQNNGV. The CDR3 runs to 14 residues. V gave up 2 bases and J gave up 4 bases; unmatched junction bases: 2. The CDR3 DNA reads as TGTGCCAGCAGCTTACCGCGGGAGGCAGATACGCAGTATTTT. As protein: CASSLPREADTQYF.

In this sample, this clonotype turned up a few times. The CDR3 spells CASSQDSGLAIPGETQYF. The CDR3 coding sequence is TGTGCCAGCAGCCAAGACTCCGGACTAGCAATCCCCGGGGAGACCCAGTACTTC. J is TRBJ2-5 and V is TRBV4-2; 8 nucleotides agree with TRBD2. Looked up from germline, CDR1 is LGHNA and CDR2 is YNFKEQ. V dropped 0 bases and J dropped 5; count of bases not matched to a gene: 14. CDR3 size: 18 residues.

There are a few counts of this clonotype. The rearrangement links TRBV10-3 to TRBJ1-5; D remains ambiguous. Germline CDR1 and CDR2: ENHRY and SYGVKD. The CDR3 sequence is 12 residues long. Deletions cut 6 bases from V and 1 base from J, with 4 bases between. DNA for the CDR3: TGTGCCATCAGGGACAGCAATCAGCCCCAGCATTTT. This codes for CAIRDSNQPQHF.

This clonotype has more than one count but fewer than ten. The chain carries TRBV15 and TRBJ2-3, with a possible D match to TRBD2 (6 bases). The CDR3 has 17 amino acids. The germline gives CDR1 LNHNV, CDR2 YYDKDF (reference sequence). Trimming took 3 bases from V and 2 from J, leaving 18 bases between them. This chain's CDR3 is CATSSALAFRSTDTQYF. The CDR3 DNA reads as TGTGCCACCAGCAGTGCTCTAGCGTTCAGATCCACAGATACGCAGTATTTT. The full variable domain, its missing parts supplied by reference TRBV15 and TRBJ2-3, is DAMVIQNPRYQVTQFGKPVTLSCSQTLNHNVMYWYQQKSSQAPKLLFHYYDKDFNNEADTPDNFQSRRPNTSFCFLDIRSPGLGDTAMYLCATSSALAFRSTDTQYFGPGTRLTVL.

This clonotype was detected only a few times. The V gene is TRBV29-1, the J gene TRBJ2-3; no clear D. V lost 4 bases, J lost 0 bases, and 8 bases lay in between. Germline V gene data show CDR1 as SQVTM and CDR2 as ANQGSEA. The CDR3 contains 13 residues. CDR3 bases: TGCAGCGTTGGCGTGGACAGCACAGATACGCAGTATTTT. Translation: CSVGVDSTDTQYF.

In this sample, this clonotype turned up a few times. This chain joins TRBV20-1 and TRBJ2-1, with D unresolved. The V end lost 5 bases, the J end lost 3 bases, and 17 bases lay between the germline ends. Germline CDR1 reads DFQATT; CDR2 reads SNEGSKA (reference sequence). CDR3 length: 15 residues. The CDR3 spells CSAGPTNPLYNEQFF. As DNA, the CDR3 is TGCAGTGCTGGTCCCACTAACCCCCTCTACAATGAGCAGTTCTTC.

In this sample, this clonotype turned up a few times. This sequence joins TRBV20-1 and TRBJ1-1, with D tentatively TRBD1 (5 bases). The germline V gene encodes CDR1 DFQATT and CDR2 SNEGSKA (reference sequence). This CDR3 region has 11 residues. The CDR3 DNA sequence: TGCAGCCCCACAGGAGGCACTGAAGCTTTCTTT. It yields the protein CSPTGGTEAFF.

The rearrangement joins TRBV5-1 to TRBJ2-1; 8 nucleotides align to TRBD2. Germline values: CDR1 SGHRS, CDR2 YFSETQ. V trimming: 4 bases; J trimming: 7 bases; junction bases outside the gene matches: 13. The CDR3 is made up of 16 amino acids. Written as DNA, the CDR3 is TGCGCCAGCAGCCCGGAAGCGGGAGCGATGGGGAATGAGCAGTTCTTC. It yields the protein CASSPEAGAMGNEQFF.

The CDR3 region has the DNA TGTGCCAGCAGCTTAGCGCGTACTAGCGGGAGGGCCTATGGCGGGGAGCTGTTTTTT. Translating it yields CASSLARTSGRAYGGELFF. The V call is TRBV7-2, the J call TRBJ2-2, with 13 bases that match TRBD2. This CDR3 has 19 residues. CDR1 and CDR2 (germline): SGHTA, FQGNSA. J was trimmed by 7 bases and V by 0 bases; bases with no gene match: 11. The variable domain in full, with the rest retrieved from reference TRBV7-2 and TRBJ2-2, is GAGVSQSPSNKVTEKGKDVELRCDPISGHTALYWYRQSLGQGLEFLIYFQGNSAPDKSGLPSDRFSAERTGGSVSTLTIQRTQQEDSAVYLCASSLARTSGRAYGGELFFGEGSRLTVL.

This clonotype was counted between two and nine times. The V gene is TRBV14, the J gene TRBJ2-1, with 10 bases that match TRBD2. The CDR3 contains 15 residues. The junction had 6 bases not matched to a gene; V was cut back by 2 bases and J by 8 bases. Looked up from germline, CDR1 is SGHDN and CDR2 is FVKESK. The CDR3 reads CASSQRAGGWDEQFF. CDR3 DNA: TGTGCCAGCAGCCAACGAGCGGGAGGGTGGGATGAGCAGTTCTTC.

This rearrangement joins TRBV7-8 to TRBJ2-5; TRBD2 might be the D (6 bases). Germline CDR1 and CDR2: SGHVS and FQNEAQ. Trimming pared 5 bases from V and 3 bases from J, leaving 16 bases between. The CDR3 spans 15 residues. In DNA form, the CDR3 reads TGTGCCAGCAGCCCCGAGGGCGGACTAAAAGAGACCCAGTACTTC. Residues: CASSPEGGLKETQYF.

This clonotype was counted only a few times. The V gene is TRBV3-1, the J gene TRBJ2-1; tentatively, D is TRBD2 (5 bases). This CDR3 has 14 residues. V shed 4 bases and J shed 12 bases, with 19 bases lying between them. CDR1 is LGHDT and CDR2 is YNNKEL in the germline V gene (reference sequence). CDR3 sequence reads: CASSLPDGVRGQFF. The CDR3 DNA is TGTGCCAGCAGCCTTCCGGACGGGGTCCGGGGGCAGTTCTTC.

This clonotype was observed a handful of times. The V and J genes are TRBV7-8 and TRBJ2-7; 7 nucleotides line up with TRBD1. Trimming took 5 bases from V and 4 from J; bases not matched to a gene: 11. Germline V gene data show CDR1 as SGHVS and CDR2 as FQNEAQ. This CDR3 region has 15 residues. CDR3 sequence: CASSHDRVPLYEQYF. CDR3 sequence (DNA): TGTGCCAGCAGCCACGACAGGGTTCCCTTGTACGAGCAGTACTTC.

This clonotype was found a few times. This chain joins TRBV29-1 and TRBJ2-2; TRBD2 is a possible D gene (6 bases). The length of the CDR3 is 13 residues. Trimming removed 7 bases at V and 7 bases at J, with 16 bases between. Germline values: CDR1 SQVTM, CDR2 ANQGSEA. The CDR3 DNA follows: TGCAGCGGCCTGGAGGGCCTGGGCGGGGAGCTGTTTTTT. It specifies CSGLEGLGGELFF.

In its sample, this clonotype ranks as medium-sized. The chain couples TRBV6-2 or TRBV6-3 to TRBJ2-3, with 11 positions matching TRBD2. The CDR3 loop spans 15 amino acids. After removal of 4 bases from V and 0 bases from J, the junction contained 0 bases not matched to a gene. Germline V gene lookup returns CDR1 MNHEY and CDR2 SVGEGT. The DNA of the CDR3 is TGTGCCAGCAGTTGGACTAGCGGGAGCACAGATACGCAGTATTTT. Translation gives CASSWTSGSTDTQYF.

The chain recombines TRBV3-1 with TRBJ2-4; D is uncertain. This CDR3 has 15 amino acids. Trimming removed 0 bases from V and 7 bases from J, with 13 bases in between. Germline values: CDR1 LGHDT, CDR2 YNNKEL (reference sequence). The CDR3 nucleotides read TGTGCCAGCAGCCAAGATTCGGCAGAGGTGAACATTCAGTACTTC. This gives the protein CASSQDSAEVNIQYF. Combining the CDR3 with reference TRBV3-1 and TRBJ2-4 gives the whole variable domain DTAVSQTPKYLVTQMGNDKSIKCEQNLGHDTMYWYKQDSKKFLKIMFSYNNKELIINETVPNRFSPKSPDKAHLNLHINSLELGDSAVYFCASSQDSAEVNIQYFGAGTRLSVL.

At least ten counts were recorded for this clonotype. The rearrangement uses TRBV12-3 or TRBV12-4 and TRBJ2-7; 7 bases align to TRBD1. The CDR3 consists of 16 residues. With V trimmed by 3 bases and J by 0 bases, 8 bases remained unmatched. In DNA form, the CDR3 reads TGTGCCAGCAGTTTTGGGGGTCGGGACAGCTCCTACGAGCAGTACTTC. The encoded protein is CASSFGGRDSSYEQYF.

This clonotype has a count of ten or more. The chain is built from TRBV7-2 and TRBJ2-7, with 9 bases aligning to TRBD2. The germline gives CDR1 SGHTA, CDR2 FQGNSA. V trimming: 2 bases; J trimming: 3 bases; junction bases outside the gene matches: 2. The CDR3 sequence is 14 residues long. CDR3 nucleotide sequence: TGTGCCAGCAGCTTAAGCGGGGGGTTCTACGAGCAGTACTTC. It specifies CASSLSGGFYEQYF.

This clonotype was picked up a small number of times. The chain joins TRBV20-1 to TRBJ1-1, with D possibly matching TRBD1 (5 bases). V lost 8 bases, J lost 4 bases, and 20 bases lay in between. The CDR3 has 14 residues. Germline CDR1 DFQATT, CDR2 SNEGSKA (reference sequence). This CDR3 reads CSPGRGGAGTEAFF. CDR3 coding DNA: TGCAGTCCGGGGAGGGGAGGAGCGGGCACTGAAGCTTTCTTT.

This clonotype appeared a few times. A much larger clone differs from this one at a single base, so this may be a read error. The chain links TRBV7-9 to TRBJ1-5; a weak D match, TRBD1 (5 bases). The CDR3 consists of 15 residues. Germline values: CDR1 SEHNR, CDR2 FQNEAQ (reference sequence). CDR3: CASSSTDTSNQPQNF. CDR3 nucleotide sequence: TGTGCCAGCAGTTCGACAGACACTAGCAATCAGCCCCAGAATTTT.

This clonotype was found a few times. The gene calls are TRBV27 and TRBJ2-3; D unclear. CDR1 and CDR2 from the germline V gene are MNHEY and SMNVEV (reference sequence). The CDR3 covers 12 residues. V shed 8 bases and J shed 2 bases, with 8 bases lying between them. The CDR3 reads CASGIYTDTQYF. The DNA for the CDR3 is TGTGCCAGCGGGATTTACACAGATACGCAGTATTTT.

The chain joins TRBV20-1 to TRBJ1-5; TRBD1 might be the D (6 bases). Germline CDR1 and CDR2: DFQATT and SNEGSKA (reference sequence). Deletions cut 5 bases from V and 0 bases from J, with 23 bases between. This CDR3 contains 18 residues. The CDR3 DNA sequence: TGCAGTGCTCTCAAGTGGGAGGACAGAACCCATAGCAATCAGCCCCAGCATTTT. Its protein is CSALKWEDRTHSNQPQHF.

The chain couples TRBV7-2 to TRBJ2-3, with 7 bases matching TRBD1. The CDR3 length is 12 residues. Trimming at V came to 4 bases and at J to 9 bases, leaving 4 bases not matched to a gene. CDR1 SGHTA and CDR2 FQGNSA come from the germline V gene. The chain's CDR3 is CASSSTGSTQYF. CDR3 in DNA: TGTGCCAGCAGCTCGACAGGGTCCACGCAGTATTTT.